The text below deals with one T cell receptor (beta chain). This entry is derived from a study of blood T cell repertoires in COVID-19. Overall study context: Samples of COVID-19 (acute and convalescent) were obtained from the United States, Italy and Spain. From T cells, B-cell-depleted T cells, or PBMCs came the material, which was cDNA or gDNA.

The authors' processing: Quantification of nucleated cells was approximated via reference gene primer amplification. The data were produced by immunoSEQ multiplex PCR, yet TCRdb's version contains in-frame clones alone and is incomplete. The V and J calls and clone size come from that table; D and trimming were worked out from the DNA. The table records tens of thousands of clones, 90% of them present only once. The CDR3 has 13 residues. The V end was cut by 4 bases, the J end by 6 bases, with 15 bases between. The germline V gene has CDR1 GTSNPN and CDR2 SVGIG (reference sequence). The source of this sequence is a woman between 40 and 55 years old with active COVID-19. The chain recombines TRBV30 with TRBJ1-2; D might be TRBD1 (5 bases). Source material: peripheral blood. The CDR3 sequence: CAWKDQGYDGYTF. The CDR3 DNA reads TGTGCCTGGAAGGACCAGGGTTACGATGGCTACACCTTC.